The following is a T cell receptor beta chain sequence with its context. This sample was taken from a study of control samples from healthy donors and cancer patients. This CDR3 comprises 16 residues. J lost 0 bases, V lost 0 bases, and 2 bases had no gene match. Germline values: CDR1 SGHNT, CDR2 YYREEE (reference sequence). Generated by immunoSEQ multiplex PCR, the TCRdb table keeps only in-frame clones and is missing some. The sample holds more than 65,000 clones, 84% seen once. The chain has TRBV5-4 and TRBJ1-4; 7 bases align to TRBD1. The TCR originated in a man in his forties or fifties in good health. The sample was blood. The CDR3 protein is CASSLAGGATNEKLFF. The DNA of the CDR3 is TGTGCCAGCAGCTTGGCAGGGGGTGCAACTAATGAAAAACTGTTTTTT.